This entry lists 9 T cell receptor beta chains sequenced from one sample in a study of brain T cells in children with intractable seizures. Noted time point: blood from clinic visit 5 months post-surgery; TSC patient then seizure free. Clones were read by immunoSEQ multiplex PCR, and TCRdb kept only the in-frame ones, dropping some. The repertoire consists of around 340,000 clones, with nearly 95% occurring once and the leading ten covering under 7%. The starting material was peripheral blood, obtained more than 4 months after surgery. These receptors were taken from a boy under two years old with tuberous sclerosis and intractable seizures.

The chain carries TRBV7-3 and TRBJ1-2, with D hard to call. CDR1 is SGHTA, CDR2 FQGTGA, per germline. The ends were cut back, 4 bases at V and 8 bases at J, with 20 bases in the middle. The CDR3 is 15 amino acids. The CDR3 DNA reads TGTGCCAGCAGCTCGACTTTCGCCAACCGGGAGGGCTACACCTTC. It codes for CASSSTFANREGYTF.

CDR3 protein: CAISEGADTEAFF. The DNA of the CDR3 is TGTGCCATCAGTGAGGGGGCGGACACTGAAGCTTTCTTT. The chain links TRBV10-3 to TRBJ1-1; TRBD1 is a possible D gene (5 bases). Looked up from germline, CDR1 is ENHRY and CDR2 is SYGVKD. Trimming took 2 bases from V and 3 from J, leaving 7 bases between them. CDR3 length equals 13 residues.

V and J are TRBV10-1 and TRBJ2-7; D unresolved. CDR1 is WNHNN and CDR2 is SYGVQD in the germline V gene (reference sequence). V was shortened by 4 bases and J by 5 bases, with 3 bases between the two germline ends. This CDR3 has 10 residues. The CDR3 loop is CASSVDEQYF. The CDR3 DNA is TGCGCCAGCAGTGTAGACGAGCAGTACTTC.

The V gene is TRBV30, the J gene TRBJ1-2; D is ambiguous. Deletions cut 5 bases from V and 13 bases from J, with 14 bases between. This CDR3 contains 10 residues. Germline assignment: CDR1 GTSNPN and CDR2 SVGIG (reference sequence). In nucleotides, the CDR3 is TGTGCCTGGGGAGGCGGCTTCCTCACCTTC. Translated: CAWGGGFLTF.

This chain connects TRBV27 to TRBJ2-1; D is unresolved. V lost 6 bases, J lost 4 bases, and 16 bases lay in between. CDR3 length: 15 residues. Germline CDR1 is MNHEY and CDR2 is SMNVEV (reference sequence). This CDR3 is CASSPSSLGYNEQFF. DNA for the CDR3: TGTGCCAGCAGCCCATCCAGTTTAGGGTACAATGAGCAGTTCTTC.

V and J are TRBV30 and TRBJ2-3; possibly TRBD2 for D (7 bases). The CDR3 contains 13 residues. Germline V lookup: CDR1 GTSNPN, CDR2 SVGIG (reference sequence). V lost 3 bases, J lost 6 bases, and 13 bases lay in between. The CDR3 bases are TGTGCCTGGAGCGGGGGGCGAATGGATACGCAGTATTTT. Protein: CAWSGGRMDTQYF.

This rearrangement joins TRBV4-1 to TRBJ2-5; D may match TRBD1 or TRBD2 (5 bases each). This CDR3 is built from 17 residues. The germline V gene encodes CDR1 MGHRA and CDR2 YSYEKL. Trimming pared 4 bases from V and 2 bases from J, leaving 20 bases between. The CDR3 loop is CASSPGQRRGDQETQYF. As DNA, the CDR3 is TGCGCCAGCAGCCCCGGCCAGCGGAGAGGGGATCAAGAGACCCAGTACTTC.

This chain joins TRBV5-1 and TRBJ2-7; 9 nucleotides line up with TRBD1. This CDR3 comprises 16 residues. Germline CDR1 reads SGHRS; CDR2 reads YFSETQ. With 0 bases clipped from V and 4 bases from J, the junction kept 8 bases outside the gene matches. In nucleotides, the CDR3 is TGCGCCAGCAGCTTGGGAACCGGGACAGGGTTGTACGAGCAGTACTTC. Amino acid sequence: CASSLGTGTGLYEQYF.

The chain has TRBV5-4 and TRBJ2-7, with no clear D. V shed 3 bases and J shed 4 bases, with 8 bases lying between them. Germline assignment: CDR1 SGHNT and CDR2 YYREEE (reference sequence). This CDR3 region has 12 residues. CDR3 coding DNA: TGTGCCAGCAGCTCGGACCAGTACGAGCAGTACTTC. Protein: CASSSDQYEQYF.